This T cell receptor (beta chain) was identified during a study of cytomegalovirus exposure and HLA in healthy donors. The study, taken as a whole, reports: The authors assumed roughly uniform sequencing depth across donors for presence/absence analyses. A later analysis reportedly found that, within productive TCRs, an Asian-associated ancestry cluster had fewer N-insertions than the mean observed across the approximately 700 donors. A missense DCLRE1C variant was associated with V- and J-gene trimming of TCR beta chains in a later analysis, and an independent cohort replicated the association.

Use of 60 Vbeta and 13 Jbeta primers characterized the PCR. Profiling relied on immunoSEQ multiplex PCR, and the TCRdb table lists in-frame clones only, not all of them. Among roughly 180,000 clones, 84% were seen once, and the ten largest hold around 0.24%. This clone showed up just a few times. As yet, its antigen is unknown. It was healthy bone marrow donors who served as donors. This CDR3 is 15 amino acids long. Per the germline V gene, CDR1 is SNHLY and CDR2 is FYNNEI. The V and J ends lost 3 bases and 6 bases, in that order; junction bases with no gene match: 10. This receptor was obtained from a boy between 5 and 17 years old in good health and CMV-seronegative. This chain connects TRBV2 to TRBJ1-2; 7 positions agree with TRBD1. Material for sequencing was PBMCs. CDR3 amino acids: CASSDRGRKGNGYTF. CDR3 coding DNA: TGTGCCAGCAGTGACAGGGGGAGAAAAGGGAATGGCTACACCTTC.